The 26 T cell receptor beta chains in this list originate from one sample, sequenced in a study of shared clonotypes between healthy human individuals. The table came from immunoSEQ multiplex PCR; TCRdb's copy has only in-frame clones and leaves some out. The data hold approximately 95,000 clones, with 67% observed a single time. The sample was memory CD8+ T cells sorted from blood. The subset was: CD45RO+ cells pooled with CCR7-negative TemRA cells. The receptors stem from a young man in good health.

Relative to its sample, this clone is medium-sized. The CDR3 bases are TGTGCCAGCAGCTTACAGGGACGGACTGAAGCTTTCTTT. Translating gives CASSLQGRTEAFF. J is TRBJ1-1 and V is TRBV7-8; possibly TRBD1 for D (5 bases). This CDR3 spans 13 amino acids. Between the trimmed V and J ends, which lost 2 bases and 5 bases, there was a span of 9 bases. Germline loops: CDR1 SGHVS, CDR2 FQNEAQ.

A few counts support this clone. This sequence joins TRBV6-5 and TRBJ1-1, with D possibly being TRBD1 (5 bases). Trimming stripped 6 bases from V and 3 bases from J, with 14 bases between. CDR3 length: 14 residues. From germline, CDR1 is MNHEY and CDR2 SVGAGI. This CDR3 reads CASSLTGGHTEAFF. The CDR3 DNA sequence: TGTGCCAGCAGCCTCACTGGGGGACACACTGAAGCTTTCTTT.

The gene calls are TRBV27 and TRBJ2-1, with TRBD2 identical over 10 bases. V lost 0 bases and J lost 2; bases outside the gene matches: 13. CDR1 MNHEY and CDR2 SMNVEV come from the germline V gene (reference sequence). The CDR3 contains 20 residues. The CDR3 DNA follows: TGTGCCAGCAGTTTATCGCTCGGCCTAGCGGGAGAAAATCCCTACAATGAGCAGTTCTTC. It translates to CASSLSLGLAGENPYNEQFF.

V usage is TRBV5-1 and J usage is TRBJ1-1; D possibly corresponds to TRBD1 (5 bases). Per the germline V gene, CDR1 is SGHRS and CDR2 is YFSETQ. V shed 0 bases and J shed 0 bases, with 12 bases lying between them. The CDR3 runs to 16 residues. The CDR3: CASSLETGVLNTEAFF. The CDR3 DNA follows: TGCGCCAGCAGCTTGGAAACAGGCGTTTTGAACACTGAAGCTTTCTTT.

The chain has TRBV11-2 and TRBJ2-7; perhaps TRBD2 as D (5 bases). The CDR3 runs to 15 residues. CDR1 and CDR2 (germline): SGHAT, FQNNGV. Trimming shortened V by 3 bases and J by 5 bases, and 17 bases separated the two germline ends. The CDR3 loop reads CASSFPTRGLHEQYF. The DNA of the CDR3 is TGTGCCAGCAGCTTTCCTACCCGGGGTCTCCACGAGCAGTACTTC.

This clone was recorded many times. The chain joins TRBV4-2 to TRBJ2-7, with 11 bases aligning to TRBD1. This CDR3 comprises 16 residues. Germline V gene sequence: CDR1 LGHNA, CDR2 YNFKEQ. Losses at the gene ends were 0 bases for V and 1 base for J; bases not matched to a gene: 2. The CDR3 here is CASSQEGTGGSYEQYF. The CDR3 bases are TGTGCCAGCAGCCAAGAGGGGACAGGGGGATCCTACGAGCAGTACTTC.

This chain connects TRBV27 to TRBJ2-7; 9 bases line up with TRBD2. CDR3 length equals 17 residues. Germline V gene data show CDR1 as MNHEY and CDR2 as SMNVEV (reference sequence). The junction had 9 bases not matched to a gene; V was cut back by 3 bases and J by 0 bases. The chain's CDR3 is CASSLSASGTNSYEQYF. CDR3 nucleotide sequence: TGTGCCAGCAGTTTGTCGGCTAGCGGGACCAACTCCTACGAGCAGTACTTC.

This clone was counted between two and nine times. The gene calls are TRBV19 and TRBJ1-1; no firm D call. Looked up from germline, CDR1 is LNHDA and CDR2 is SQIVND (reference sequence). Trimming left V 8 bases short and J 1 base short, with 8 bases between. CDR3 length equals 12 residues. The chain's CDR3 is CASCHQNTEAFF. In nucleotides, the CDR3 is TGTGCCAGTTGCCACCAGAACACTGAAGCTTTCTTT. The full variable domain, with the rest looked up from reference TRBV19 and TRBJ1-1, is DGGITQSPKYLFRKEGQNVTLSCEQNLNHDAMYWYRQDPGQGLRLIYYSQIVNDFQKGDIAEGYSVSREKKESFPLTVTSAQKNPTAFYLCASCHQNTEAFFGQGTRLTVV.

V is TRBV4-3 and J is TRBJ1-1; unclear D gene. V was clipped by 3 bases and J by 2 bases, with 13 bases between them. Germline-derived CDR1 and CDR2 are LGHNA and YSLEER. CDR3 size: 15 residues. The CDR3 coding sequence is TGCGCCAGCAGCCATGGCCGGGCCCCTAACACTGAAGCTTTCTTT. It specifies CASSHGRAPNTEAFF.

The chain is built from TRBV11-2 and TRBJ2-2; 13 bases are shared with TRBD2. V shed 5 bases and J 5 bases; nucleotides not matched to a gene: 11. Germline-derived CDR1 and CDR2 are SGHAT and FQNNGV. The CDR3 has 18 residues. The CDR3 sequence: CASSPNPGTSGTTGELFF. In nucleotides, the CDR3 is TGTGCCAGCAGCCCCAACCCCGGGACTAGCGGGACAACCGGGGAGCTGTTTTTT.

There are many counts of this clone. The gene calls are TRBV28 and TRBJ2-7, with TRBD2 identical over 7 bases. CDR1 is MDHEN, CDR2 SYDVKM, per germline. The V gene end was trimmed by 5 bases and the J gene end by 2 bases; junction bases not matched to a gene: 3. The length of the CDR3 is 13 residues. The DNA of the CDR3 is TGTGCCAGCAGTGGGGGGGGACCCTACGAGCAGTACTTC. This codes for CASSGGGPYEQYF.

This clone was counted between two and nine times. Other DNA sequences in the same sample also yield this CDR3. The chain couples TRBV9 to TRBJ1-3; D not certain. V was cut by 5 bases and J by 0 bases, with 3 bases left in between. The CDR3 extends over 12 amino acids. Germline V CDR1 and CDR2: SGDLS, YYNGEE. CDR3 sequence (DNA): TGTGCCAGCAGAGGCTCTGGAAACACCATATATTTT. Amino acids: CASRGSGNTIYF.

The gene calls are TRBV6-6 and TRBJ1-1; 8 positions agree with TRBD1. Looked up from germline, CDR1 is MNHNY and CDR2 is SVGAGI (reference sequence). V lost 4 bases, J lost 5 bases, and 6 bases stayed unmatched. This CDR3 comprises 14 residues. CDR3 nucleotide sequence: TGTGCCAGCAGTTTCCAGGGGGCGCGTACTGAAGCTTTCTTT. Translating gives CASSFQGARTEAFF.

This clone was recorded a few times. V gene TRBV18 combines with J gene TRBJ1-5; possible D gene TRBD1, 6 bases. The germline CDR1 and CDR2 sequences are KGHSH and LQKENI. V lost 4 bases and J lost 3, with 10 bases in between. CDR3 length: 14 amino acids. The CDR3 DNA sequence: TGTGCCAGCTCACTTACAGGGATCAATCAGCCCCAGCATTTT. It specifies CASSLTGINQPQHF.

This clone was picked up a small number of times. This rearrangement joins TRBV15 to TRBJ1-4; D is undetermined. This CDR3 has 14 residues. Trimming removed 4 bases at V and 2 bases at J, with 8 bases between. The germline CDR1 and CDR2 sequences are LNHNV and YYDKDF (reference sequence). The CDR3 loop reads CATSKGRTNEKLFF. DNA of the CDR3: TGTGCCACCAGCAAAGGACGGACTAATGAAAAACTGTTTTTT.

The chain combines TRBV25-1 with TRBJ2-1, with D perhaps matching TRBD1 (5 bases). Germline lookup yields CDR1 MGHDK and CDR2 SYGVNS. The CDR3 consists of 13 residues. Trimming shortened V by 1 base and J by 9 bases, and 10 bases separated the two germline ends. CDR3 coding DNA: TGTGCCAGCAGTGAATGGGGCGATGCTGAGCAGTTCTTC. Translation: CASSEWGDAEQFF.

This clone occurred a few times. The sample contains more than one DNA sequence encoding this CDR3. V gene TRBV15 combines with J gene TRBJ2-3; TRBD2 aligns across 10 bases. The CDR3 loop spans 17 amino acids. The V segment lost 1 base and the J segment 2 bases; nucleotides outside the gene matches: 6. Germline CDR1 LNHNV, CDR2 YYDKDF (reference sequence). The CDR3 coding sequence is TGTGCCACCAGCAGAGTTGCTAGCGGGAGCCTCACAGATACGCAGTATTTT. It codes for CATSRVASGSLTDTQYF.

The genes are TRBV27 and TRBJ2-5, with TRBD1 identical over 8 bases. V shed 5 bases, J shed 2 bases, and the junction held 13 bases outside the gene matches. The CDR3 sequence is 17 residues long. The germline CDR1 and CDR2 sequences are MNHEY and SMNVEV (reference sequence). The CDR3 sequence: CASSPPTWTGRQETQYF. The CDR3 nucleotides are TGTGCCAGCAGTCCGCCAACCTGGACAGGGCGTCAAGAGACCCAGTACTTC.

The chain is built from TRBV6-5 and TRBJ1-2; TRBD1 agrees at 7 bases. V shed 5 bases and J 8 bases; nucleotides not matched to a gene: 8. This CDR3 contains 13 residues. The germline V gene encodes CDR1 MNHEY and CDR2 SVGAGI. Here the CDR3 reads CASSRDSYSGYTF. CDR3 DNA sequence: TGTGCCAGCAGTAGGGACAGTTACTCGGGCTACACCTTC.

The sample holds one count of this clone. DNA for the CDR3: TGTGCCAGCAGCCAACGGACTAGCGGGGACACAGATACGCAGTATTTT. This translates into CASSQRTSGDTDTQYF. The chain recombines TRBV7-9 with TRBJ2-3, with TRBD2 identical over 12 bases. This CDR3 has 16 residues. Losses at the gene ends were 5 bases for V and 2 bases for J; bases not matched to a gene: 5. Germline-derived CDR1 and CDR2 are SEHNR and FQNEAQ (reference sequence).

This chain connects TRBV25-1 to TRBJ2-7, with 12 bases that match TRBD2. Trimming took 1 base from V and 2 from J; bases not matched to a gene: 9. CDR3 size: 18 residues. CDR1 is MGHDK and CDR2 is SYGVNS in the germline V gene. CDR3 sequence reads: CASSESILAGGQAYEQYF. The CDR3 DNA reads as TGTGCCAGCAGTGAATCGATCCTAGCGGGAGGGCAAGCCTACGAGCAGTACTTC.

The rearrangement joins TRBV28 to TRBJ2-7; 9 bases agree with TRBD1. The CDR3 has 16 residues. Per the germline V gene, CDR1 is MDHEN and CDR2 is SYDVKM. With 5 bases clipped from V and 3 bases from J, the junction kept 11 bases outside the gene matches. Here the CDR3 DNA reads TGTGCCAGCAGTGTCCCCCCGGGACAGGGTTTCTACGAGCAGTACTTC. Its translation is CASSVPPGQGFYEQYF.

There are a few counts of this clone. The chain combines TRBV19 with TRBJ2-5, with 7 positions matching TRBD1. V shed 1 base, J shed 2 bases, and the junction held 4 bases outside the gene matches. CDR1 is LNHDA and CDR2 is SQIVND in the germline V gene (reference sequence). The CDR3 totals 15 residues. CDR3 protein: CASSIGATGQETQYF. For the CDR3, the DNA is TGTGCCAGTAGTATAGGGGCGACAGGGCAAGAGACCCAGTACTTC.

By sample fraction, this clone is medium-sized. The CDR3 sequence is CATSTAGGETQYF. CDR3 DNA: TGTGCCACCAGCACAGCGGGAGGGGAGACCCAGTACTTC. This rearrangement joins TRBV15 to TRBJ2-5, with 10 bases identical to TRBD2. The CDR3 runs to 13 residues. J gave up 5 bases and V 4 bases, and 1 base lay outside the gene matches. From germline, CDR1 is LNHNV and CDR2 YYDKDF (reference sequence).

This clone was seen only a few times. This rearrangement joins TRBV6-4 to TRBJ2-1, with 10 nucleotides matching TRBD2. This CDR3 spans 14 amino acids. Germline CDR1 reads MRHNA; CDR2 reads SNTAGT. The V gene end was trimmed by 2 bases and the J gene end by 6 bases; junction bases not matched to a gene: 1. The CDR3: CASSDLAGANEQFF. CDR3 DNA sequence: TGTGCCAGCAGTGACCTAGCGGGAGCCAATGAGCAGTTCTTC.

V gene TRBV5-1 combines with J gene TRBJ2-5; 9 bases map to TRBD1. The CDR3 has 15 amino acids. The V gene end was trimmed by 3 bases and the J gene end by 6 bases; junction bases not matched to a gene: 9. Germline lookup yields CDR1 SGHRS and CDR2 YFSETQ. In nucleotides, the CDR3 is TGCGCCAGCAGCTATGGACAGGGGCAGGGAAAGACCCAGTACTTC. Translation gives CASSYGQGQGKTQYF.